These 16 T cell receptor beta chains came from one sample sequenced in a study of graft-versus-host responses after intestinal transplantation. No antigen is known for these receptors. Only in-frame clones appear in the TCRdb table, and some are missing; sequencing was by immunoSEQ multiplex PCR. The data show 70,000 to 100,000 clones, 85% to 90% seen once. The sequenced sample was unstimulated CD4+ T cells sorted from spleen or lymph node cells, obtained before intestinal transplant. These receptors originate from a human donor who received an intestinal transplant.

The chain is built from TRBV7-2 and TRBJ2-2; D ambiguous. CDR1 and CDR2 (germline): SGHTA, FQGNSA. The CDR3 is 13 amino acids. V lost 7 bases and J 5 bases, leaving 11 bases between the germline ends. CDR3 loop: CASTPRLTGELFF. The DNA of the CDR3 is TGTGCCAGCACCCCTAGGCTAACCGGGGAGCTGTTTTTT.

The table lists this clone with a count of one. The CDR3 here is CASSGADGNTIYF. The CDR3 DNA reads as TGTGCCAGCAGTGGGGCAGATGGAAACACCATATATTTT. This chain links TRBV6-1 with TRBJ1-3; D remains unclear. Trimming took off 4 bases at V and 3 bases at J, with 7 bases between the two ends. This CDR3 spans 13 amino acids. Germline-derived CDR1 and CDR2 are MNHNS and SASEGT.

The chain carries TRBV5-4 and TRBJ2-5; TRBD1 matches at 7 bases. The germline CDR1 and CDR2 sequences are SGHNT and YYREEE (reference sequence). V dropped 1 base and J dropped 4; count of bases not matched to a gene: 4. This CDR3 comprises 14 residues. The CDR3 DNA follows: TGTGCCAGCAGCTTGACAGGGGTGGCAGAGACCCAGTACTTC. Protein sequence: CASSLTGVAETQYF.

This clone was seen a handful of times. V usage is TRBV28 and J usage is TRBJ2-5; TRBD1 matches 7 bases. CDR1 is MDHEN and CDR2 is SYDVKM in the germline V gene. The CDR3 consists of 13 residues. The V gene end was trimmed by 6 bases and the J gene end by 5 bases; junction bases not matched to a gene: 6. CDR3 residues: CASRRQGSETQYF. CDR3 in DNA: TGTGCCAGCAGAAGACAGGGATCCGAGACCCAGTACTTC.

The chain joins TRBV12-1 to TRBJ2-7; TRBD1 reflects the table's D call only, with no check against the DNA. TRBV12-1 is flagged as a pseudogene. The CDR3 spans 13 residues. CDR3 sequence: CASSSDRFYEQYF. CDR3 bases: TGTGCCAGCAGCTCCGACAGATTCTACGAGCAGTACTTC.

The genes are TRBV6-1 and TRBJ1-2; the D is unclear. Trimming removed 4 bases at V and 5 bases at J, with 11 bases between. Germline CDR1 is MNHNS and CDR2 is SASEGT. The CDR3 extends over 13 amino acids. Written as DNA, the CDR3 is TGTGCCAGCAGTGGGCGGAAGTTTTATGGCTACACCTTC. This encodes CASSGRKFYGYTF.

The V gene is TRBV4-2, the J gene TRBJ1-3; D gene unclear. CDR1 and CDR2 from the germline V gene are LGHNA and YNFKEQ. CDR3 length equals 15 residues. The V and J ends lost 1 base and 0 bases respectively, with 7 bases between them. The DNA of the CDR3 is TGTGCCAGCAGCCAAGTCGGCGGCTCTGGAAACACCATATATTTT. This encodes CASSQVGGSGNTIYF.

Of note for this clone: Other DNA sequences of this sample code for an identical CDR3. The genes are TRBV6-1 and TRBJ1-1; D is undetermined. Germline V gives CDR1 MNHNS, CDR2 SASEGT. Trimming took 8 bases from V and 1 from J, leaving 11 bases between them. This CDR3 is 13 amino acids long. In nucleotides, the CDR3 is TGTGCCAGCGGGCATCTCGAGAACACTGAAGCTTTCTTT. It codes for CASGHLENTEAFF.

This clone was seen more than once but under ten times. V gene TRBV11-2 combines with J gene TRBJ2-7, with 9 bases identical to TRBD2. In germline, CDR1 is SGHAT, CDR2 FQNNGV. The V gene end was trimmed by 7 bases and the J gene end by 3 bases; junction bases not matched to a gene: 10. The CDR3 is 15 residues long. Written as DNA, the CDR3 is TGTGCCAGCAACCCCGGAGCGGGGGGTGGCTACGAGCAGTACTTC. Its protein is CASNPGAGGGYEQYF. The whole variable domain, remainder taken from reference TRBV11-2 and TRBJ2-7, is EAGVAQSPRYKIIEKRQSVAFWCNPISGHATLYWYQQILGQGPKLLIQFQNNGVVDDSQLPKDRFSAERLKGVDSTLKIQPAKLEDSAVYLCASNPGAGGGYEQYFGPGTRLTVT.

Comments on this clone: The junction differs from germline at one of its ends, possibly a read error. The chain links TRBV7-7 to TRBJ2-3; TRBD1 agrees at 7 bases. CDR3 length equals 14 residues. Germline values: CDR1 SSHAT, CDR2 FNYEAQ (reference sequence). The CDR3 DNA sequence: TGTGCTAGCAGCTTAGGGGGCCCCACAGATACGCAGTATTTT. Residues: CASSLGGPTDTQYF.

This clone was counted between two and nine times. The chain is built from TRBV10-3 and TRBJ2-7, with D perhaps matching TRBD1 (6 bases). V lost 2 bases to trimming and J lost 1 base, with 12 bases between them. This CDR3 region has 15 residues. CDR1 ENHRY and CDR2 SYGVKD come from the germline V gene. The CDR3 loop reads CAISEDLRGSYEQYF. CDR3 nucleotides: TGTGCCATCAGTGAGGACCTCAGGGGTTCCTACGAGCAGTACTTC.

Regarding this clone: Its ends do not fully match the called genes, so a read error is possible. The chain carries TRBV20-1 and TRBJ1-2; weak D call: TRBD1 (5 bases). This CDR3 has 11 amino acids. CDR1 and CDR2 (germline): DFQATT, SNEGSKA (reference sequence). As DNA, the CDR3 is TGCAGTGCTAGAGCTCCGCGGACCCAGGGATTC. This translates into CSARAPRTQGF.

The V and J genes are TRBV11-2 and TRBJ1-3, with 7 bases that match TRBD1. The CDR3 is 15 residues long. Per the germline V gene, CDR1 is SGHAT and CDR2 is FQNNGV. With V trimmed by 5 bases and J by 7 bases, 11 bases remained unmatched. The CDR3 loop is CASSADRVGSNTIYF. In DNA, the CDR3 is TGTGCCAGCAGCGCCGACAGGGTAGGGAGCAACACCATATATTTT.

The rearrangement uses TRBV5-1 and TRBJ1-2; D gene unclear. The CDR3 extends over 12 amino acids. The germline V gene encodes CDR1 SGHRS and CDR2 YFSETQ. Trimming stripped 4 bases from V and 7 bases from J, with 11 bases between. CDR3 DNA: TGCGCCAGCAGCATTTATGGAGGTGGCTACACCTTC. Translated, it gives CASSIYGGGYTF.

This chain links TRBV11-2 with TRBJ2-7; D remains unclear. Germline-derived CDR1 and CDR2 are SGHAT and FQNNGV. Deletions cut 1 base from V and 2 bases from J, with 9 bases between. The CDR3 runs 14 residues. The chain's CDR3 is CASSLAGVTYEQYF. The DNA for the CDR3 is TGTGCCAGCAGCTTAGCAGGCGTAACCTACGAGCAGTACTTC.

The chain joins TRBV7-9 to TRBJ1-2; the match to TRBD1 covers 7 bases. The germline CDR1 and CDR2 sequences are SEHNR and FQNEAQ (reference sequence). The CDR3 runs 15 residues. V lost 2 bases to trimming and J lost 6 bases; unmatched junction nucleotides: 9. The CDR3: CASSLLLGGRDGYTF. CDR3 sequence (DNA): TGTGCCAGCAGCTTACTGTTAGGGGGCCGAGATGGCTACACCTTC.